These 29 T cell receptor beta chains came from one sample sequenced in a study of cytomegalovirus exposure and HLA in healthy donors. In the PCR, 60 Vbeta and 13 Jbeta primers were used. The protocol was immunoSEQ multiplex PCR, while the TCRdb copy is restricted to in-frame clones and leaves out a portion. The repertoire has 100,000 to 150,000 clones, more than 65% of them found once; the top ten carry more than 4%. Material for sequencing was PBMCs. Receptors originate from a male donor in good health and CMV-seropositive.

This sequence joins TRBV7-6 and TRBJ2-1, with 7 bases fitting TRBD2. V shed 1 base, J shed 0 bases, and the junction held 3 bases outside the gene matches. Germline CDR1 is SGHVS and CDR2 is FNYEAQ. The CDR3 sequence is 16 residues long. CDR3 DNA sequence: TGTGCCAGCAGCTTAGTGAGCGGGGCCTCCTACAATGAGCAGTTCTTC. Protein sequence: CASSLVSGASYNEQFF.

The genes are TRBV25-1 and TRBJ2-5; 9 nucleotides match TRBD2. V trimming: 5 bases; J trimming: 2 bases; junction bases outside the gene matches: 6. Looked up from germline, CDR1 is MGHDK and CDR2 is SYGVNS. The CDR3 sequence is 15 residues long. The CDR3: CASSKLAGAQETQYF. CDR3 DNA sequence: TGTGCCAGCAGTAAACTAGCGGGTGCTCAAGAGACCCAGTACTTC.

V and J are TRBV7-9 and TRBJ2-1; TRBD1 agrees at 7 bases. V lost 6 bases to trimming and J lost 4 bases; unmatched junction nucleotides: 9. Germline values: CDR1 SEHNR, CDR2 FQNEAQ (reference sequence). This CDR3 is built from 15 residues. Here the CDR3 DNA reads TGTGCCAGCAGGGGGACAAAGGGACAGTACAATGAGCAGTTCTTC. Its protein product is CASRGTKGQYNEQFF.

This clone appeared a single time. DNA for the CDR3: TGTGCCACCAGCAGAGGGAGCGGGGGGGCCGACAATGAGCAGTTCTTC. Translation gives CATSRGSGGADNEQFF. V gene TRBV15 combines with J gene TRBJ2-1; TRBD2 agrees at 10 bases. V gave up 1 base and J gave up 5 bases; unmatched junction bases: 5. The germline V gene encodes CDR1 LNHNV and CDR2 YYDKDF (reference sequence). The CDR3 is 16 residues long.

A single count supports this clone. The chain has TRBV29-1 and TRBJ2-5; TRBD2 agrees at 13 bases. This CDR3 region has 20 residues. Germline V gene lookup returns CDR1 SQVTM and CDR2 ANQGSEA. With V trimmed by 3 bases and J by 2 bases, 18 bases remained unmatched. CDR3 DNA sequence: TGCAGCGTTGATTGGGGGGGCGAAGGACTAGCGGGAGTAGGGCAAGAGACCCAGTACTTC. Translation: CSVDWGGEGLAGVGQETQYF.

The DNA of the CDR3 is TGTGCCAGCAGCCCTAGACAGGCCAGCCTGTACATTGAAGCTTTCTTT. Its protein is CASSPRQASLYIEAFF. The chain recombines TRBV13 with TRBJ1-1, with D possibly being TRBD1 (6 bases). Looked up from germline, CDR1 is PRHDT and CDR2 is FYEKMQ (reference sequence). V lost 5 bases and J lost 7, with 23 bases in between. The CDR3 runs 16 residues. The complete variable domain, with remaining parts taken from reference TRBV13 and TRBJ1-1, reads AAGVIQSPRHLIKEKRETATLKCYPIPRHDTVYWYQQGPGQDPQFLISFYEKMQSDKGSIPDRFSAQQFSDYHSELNMSSLELGDSALYFCASSPRQASLYIEAFFGQGTRLTVV.

The chain links TRBV16 to TRBJ2-5; TRBD2 matches 7 bases. The CDR3 consists of 15 residues. V lost 4 bases to trimming and J lost 1 base; unmatched junction nucleotides: 6. CDR1 is KGHSY, CDR2 FQNENV, per germline. CDR3 in DNA: TGTGCCAGCAGCCCTTGGGAGGGAACCCAAGAGACCCAGTACTTC. Translation: CASSPWEGTQETQYF.

The V gene is TRBV5-1, the J gene TRBJ1-6; 7 bases agree with TRBD1. CDR1 SGHRS and CDR2 YFSETQ come from the germline V gene. The trim removed 3 bases at V and 10 bases at J, leaving 7 bases unmatched. The CDR3 contains 14 residues. CDR3 amino acids: CASSYEGAKSPLHF. The CDR3 region has the DNA TGCGCCAGCAGCTATGAGGGGGCTAAATCACCCCTCCACTTT.

The chain employs TRBV7-3 and TRBJ2-3; D call uncertain. CDR3 length: 13 amino acids. V was trimmed by 5 bases and J by 6 bases, leaving 12 bases between them. Germline loops: CDR1 SGHTA, CDR2 FQGTGA. The DNA of the CDR3 is TGTGCCAGCAGCCCGATGTTGCGGGATACGCAGTATTTT. Its translation: CASSPMLRDTQYF. Variable domain in full (rest from reference TRBV7-3 and TRBJ2-3): GAGVSQTPSNKVTEKGKYVELRCDPISGHTALYWYRQSLGQGPEFLIYFQGTGAADDSGLPNDRFFAVRPEGSVSTLKIQRTERGDSAVYLCASSPMLRDTQYFGPGTRLTVL.

The rearrangement joins TRBV7-8 to TRBJ2-7; D call uncertain. CDR1 and CDR2 from the germline V gene are SGHVS and FQNEAQ. Trimming took 3 bases from V and 0 from J, leaving 12 bases between them. The CDR3 sequence is 15 residues long. The CDR3 is CASSFSGPSSYEQYF. In DNA, the CDR3 is TGTGCCAGCAGCTTTAGTGGGCCGAGCTCCTACGAGCAGTACTTC.

The gene calls are TRBV10-3 and TRBJ2-5, with a tentative D call TRBD2 (7 bases). Trimming left V 7 bases short and J 1 base short, with 19 bases between. Looked up from germline, CDR1 is ENHRY and CDR2 is SYGVKD. The length of the CDR3 is 16 residues. CDR3 region: CAIKVGGGASQETQYF. CDR3 nucleotides: TGTGCCATCAAGGTGGGGGGGGGCGCCTCCCAAGAGACCCAGTACTTC.

The chain is built from TRBV30 and TRBJ1-1, with 10 positions matching TRBD1. Germline V gives CDR1 GTSNPN, CDR2 SVGIG (reference sequence). Trimming took 7 bases from V and 4 from J; bases not matched to a gene: 3. This CDR3 contains 12 residues. CDR3 nucleotide sequence: TGTGCCTCGTGGGACAGGGGCACTGAAGCTTTCTTT. It specifies CASWDRGTEAFF. Variable domain in full (rest from reference TRBV30 and TRBJ1-1): SQTIHQWPATLVQPVGSPLSLECTVEGTSNPNLYWYRQAAGRGLQLLFYSVGIGQISSEVPQNLSASRPQDRQFILSSKKLLLSDSGFYLCASWDRGTEAFFGQGTRLTVV.

This clone was seen just once. This chain links TRBV7-2 with TRBJ1-1; unclear D gene. Germline V lookup: CDR1 SGHTA, CDR2 FQGNSA. V lost 2 bases and J lost 0, with 10 bases in between. The CDR3 is 15 amino acids. The CDR3: CASSLLAGVNTEAFF. The CDR3 nucleotides read TGTGCCAGCAGCTTATTGGCCGGAGTGAACACTGAAGCTTTCTTT.

In this sample, this clone turned up a few times. This chain joins TRBV7-6 and TRBJ1-4; no firm D call. The length of the CDR3 is 14 residues. V gave up 1 base and J gave up 7 bases, with 10 bases separating them. Germline lookup yields CDR1 SGHVS and CDR2 FNYEAQ. The CDR3 reads CASSLVPFSEKLFF. The CDR3 DNA sequence: TGTGCCAGCAGCTTAGTTCCGTTCTCTGAAAAACTGTTTTTT. Filled out from reference TRBV7-6 and TRBJ1-4, the complete variable domain reads GAGVSQSPRYKVTKRGQDVALRCDPISGHVSLYWYRQALGQGPEFLTYFNYEAQQDKSGLPNDRFSAERPEGSISTLTIQRTEQRDSAMYRCASSLVPFSEKLFFGSGTQLSVL.

The chain couples TRBV6-1 to TRBJ2-7; 9 nucleotides line up with TRBD2. There are 17 residues in the CDR3. Germline CDR1 MNHNS, CDR2 SASEGT. Trimming removed 1 base from V and 2 bases from J; junction bases left unmatched: 9. The CDR3 DNA reads TGTGCCAGCAGTGAAGTAACTAGCGGGTCGTATCCCTACGAGCAGTACTTC. It is translated as CASSEVTSGSYPYEQYF.

The chain uses TRBV2 and TRBJ2-2, with D tentatively TRBD1 (5 bases). CDR1 and CDR2 (germline): SNHLY, FYNNEI. The V end lost 2 bases, the J end lost 7 bases, and 8 bases lay between the germline ends. The length of the CDR3 is 13 residues. The CDR3 loop is CASSEQGHGELFF. CDR3 in DNA: TGTGCCAGCAGTGAACAGGGCCACGGGGAGCTGTTTTTT.

The genes are TRBV18 and TRBJ1-1, with 8 bases aligning to TRBD1. Germline CDR1 is KGHSH and CDR2 is LQKENI. The J segment lost 4 bases and the V segment lost 3 bases, leaving 10 bases of the junction unmatched. CDR3 length equals 16 residues. The CDR3 spells CASSPLNVDRVTEAFF. The CDR3 DNA is TGTGCCAGCTCACCCCTGAATGTGGACAGGGTCACTGAAGCTTTCTTT.

This chain connects TRBV5-1 to TRBJ2-1, with TRBD1 matching over 10 bases. Germline values: CDR1 SGHRS, CDR2 YFSETQ. The junction had 5 bases not matched to a gene; V was cut back by 0 bases and J by 8 bases. The CDR3 sequence is 15 residues long. CDR3 residues: CASSLGQGARDEQFF. For the CDR3, the DNA is TGCGCCAGCAGCTTGGGACAGGGGGCGCGTGATGAGCAGTTCTTC.

V gene TRBV6-1 combines with J gene TRBJ1-1; no clear D gene. V lost 4 bases, J lost 5 bases, and 8 bases lay in between. CDR1 is MNHNS, CDR2 SASEGT, per germline. CDR3 size: 12 residues. Written as DNA, the CDR3 is TGTGCCAGCAGTGGCGTATGGACTGAAGCTTTCTTT. This encodes CASSGVWTEAFF.

This sequence joins TRBV11-2 and TRBJ2-5, with 8 nucleotides matching TRBD2. CDR1 is SGHAT, CDR2 FQNNGV, per germline. V lost 5 bases to trimming and J lost 4 bases; unmatched junction nucleotides: 9. The CDR3 consists of 15 residues. CDR3 loop: CASSPDGSGGETQYF. The CDR3 DNA sequence: TGTGCCAGCAGCCCCGATGGGAGCGGGGGAGAGACCCAGTACTTC.

The V call is TRBV6-6, the J call TRBJ2-7, with 9 bases identical to TRBD1. The CDR3 runs to 13 residues. The ends lost 4 bases at V and 6 bases at J; junction bases unmatched: 4. Germline CDR1 MNHNY, CDR2 SVGAGI (reference sequence). The CDR3 nucleotides read TGTGCCAGCAGTTCCGGACAGGGGCTCGAGCAGTACTTC. Translated, it gives CASSSGQGLEQYF.

V usage is TRBV10-3 and J usage is TRBJ2-7; possibly TRBD1 for D (6 bases). Germline V gene data show CDR1 as ENHRY and CDR2 as SYGVKD. The CDR3 is 15 residues long. The V gene lost 6 bases and the J gene lost 0 bases, with 15 bases spanning the gap. CDR3 DNA sequence: TGTGCCATCAGGTCCGGGACACTAAGCTCCTACGAGCAGTACTTC. This translates into CAIRSGTLSSYEQYF.

This clone showed up just a few times. This sequence joins TRBV28 and TRBJ2-7; possible D gene TRBD1, 6 bases. The CDR3 consists of 15 residues. Germline V gives CDR1 MDHEN, CDR2 SYDVKM. V shed 3 bases and J shed 7 bases, with 19 bases lying between them. The CDR3 loop reads CASSFETGGRREQYF. The CDR3 region has the DNA TGTGCCAGCAGTTTCGAGACAGGAGGCCGGAGGGAGCAGTACTTC. The whole variable domain, remainder taken from reference TRBV28 and TRBJ2-7, is DVKVTQSSRYLVKRTGEKVFLECVQDMDHENMFWYRQDPGLGLRLIYFSYDVKMKEKGDIPEGYSVSREKKERFSLILESASTNQTSMYLCASSFETGGRREQYFGPGTRLTVT.

The chain joins TRBV7-9 to TRBJ1-3, with D tentatively TRBD1 (6 bases). This CDR3 comprises 16 residues. Germline V gives CDR1 SEHNR, CDR2 FQNEAQ (reference sequence). V was trimmed by 5 bases and J by 0 bases, leaving 14 bases between them. The CDR3 DNA follows: TGTGCCAGCAGCGACCGGGACAATGACTCTGGAAACACCATATATTTT. Its protein is CASSDRDNDSGNTIYF.

This clone came up a few times. This rearrangement joins TRBV2 to TRBJ1-5, with 7 bases that match TRBD1. CDR1 and CDR2 (germline): SNHLY, FYNNEI. The CDR3 runs 15 residues. J gave up 0 bases and V 7 bases, and 6 bases lay outside the gene matches. The chain's CDR3 is CASTFTGDSNQPQHF. CDR3 coding DNA: TGTGCCAGCACCTTTACAGGGGATAGCAATCAGCCCCAGCATTTT.

The gene calls are TRBV15 and TRBJ2-5, with a weak D call TRBD2 (7 bases). V shed 5 bases and J shed 4 bases, with 17 bases lying between them. Germline loops: CDR1 LNHNV, CDR2 YYDKDF (reference sequence). The CDR3 length is 15 residues. CDR3 protein: CATSPGRGAGETQYF. In DNA form, the CDR3 reads TGTGCCACCAGCCCAGGCCGGGGGGCAGGAGAGACCCAGTACTTC.

This rearrangement joins TRBV19 to TRBJ1-4; TRBD1 agrees at 8 bases. V trimming: 5 bases; J trimming: 5 bases; junction bases outside the gene matches: 4. Germline V gene sequence: CDR1 LNHDA, CDR2 SQIVND (reference sequence). This CDR3 spans 14 amino acids. In DNA form, the CDR3 reads TGTGCCAGTAGTCGGACAGGGCCCAATGAAAAACTGTTTTTT. Protein sequence: CASSRTGPNEKLFF.

The chain recombines TRBV5-4 with TRBJ2-5; 7 nucleotides align to TRBD1. Germline V gives CDR1 SGHNT, CDR2 YYREEE (reference sequence). This CDR3 is 16 amino acids long. J was trimmed by 5 bases and V by 4 bases; bases with no gene match: 14. Written as DNA, the CDR3 is TGTGCCAGCAGCCGGGCCGGGACAGAGAAAGGGGAGACCCAGTACTTC. Translated: CASSRAGTEKGETQYF.

This chain uses TRBV7-9 with TRBJ1-1; unclear D gene. Germline CDR1 reads SEHNR; CDR2 reads FQNEAQ (reference sequence). The CDR3 runs to 12 residues. V was pared by 1 base and J by 11 bases, with 11 bases between. The CDR3 DNA reads TGTGCCAGCAGCTTAGGGGTGGGGAGGGCTTTCTTT. It codes for CASSLGVGRAFF. The full variable domain, with the rest looked up from reference TRBV7-9 and TRBJ1-1, is DTGVSQNPRHKITKRGQNVTFRCDPISEHNRLYWYRQTLGQGPEFLTYFQNEAQLEKSRLLSDRFSAERPKGSFSTLEIQRTEQGDSAMYLCASSLGVGRAFFGQGTRLTVV.